Shown below are 18 T cell receptor beta chains from a single sample sequenced in a study of blood T cell repertoires in COVID-19. Only in-frame clones appear in the TCRdb table, and some are missing; sequencing was by immunoSEQ multiplex PCR. The table records roughly 110,000 clones, 75% to 85% of them present only once. Sequencing was carried out using peripheral blood. The origin of the receptors is an older man with acute or convalescent COVID-19.

The sample holds a few counts of this clone. V is TRBV11-2 and J is TRBJ2-2; weak D call: TRBD1 (7 bases). The CDR3 is 17 amino acids. V was shortened by 3 bases and J by 4 bases, with 18 bases between the two germline ends. The germline V gene has CDR1 SGHAT and CDR2 FQNNGV. The CDR3 DNA reads TGTGCCAGCAGCTTCCCGGGTTGTCAGGGGGGCACCGGGGAGCTGTTTTTT. Translating it yields CASSFPGCQGGTGELFF.

V usage is TRBV5-1 and J usage is TRBJ2-1; D is perhaps TRBD1 (5 bases). V was clipped by 4 bases and J by 6 bases, with 8 bases between them. Germline assignment: CDR1 SGHRS and CDR2 YFSETQ. There are 12 residues in the CDR3. The CDR3 coding sequence is TGCGCCAGCAGCCTACAGGCCAATGAGCAGTTCTTC. Protein sequence: CASSLQANEQFF.

This chain joins TRBV5-1 and TRBJ1-1; TRBD1 might be the D (6 bases). Germline assignment: CDR1 SGHRS and CDR2 YFSETQ. V was trimmed by 0 bases and J by 1 base, leaving 10 bases between them. The CDR3 extends over 15 amino acids. The chain's CDR3 is CASSLVSRGNTEAFF. Written as DNA, the CDR3 is TGCGCCAGCAGCTTGGTGTCCAGGGGGAACACTGAAGCTTTCTTT.

The chain carries TRBV9 and TRBJ1-6, with D tentatively TRBD1 (5 bases). Germline V gene data show CDR1 as SGDLS and CDR2 as YYNGEE. The CDR3 sequence is 16 residues long. V dropped 0 bases and J dropped 9 bases, with 16 bases sitting between them. The CDR3 DNA is TGTGCCAGCAGCGTAGCTACATCCAGGGAGGGTTCACCCCTCCACTTT. Translated, it gives CASSVATSREGSPLHF.

This sequence joins TRBV28 and TRBJ2-7, with D unresolved. Germline values: CDR1 MDHEN, CDR2 SYDVKM. Trimming took 1 base from V and 4 from J, leaving 5 bases between them. The CDR3 loop spans 12 amino acids. CDR3 region: CASSLLEYEQYF. The CDR3 nucleotides read TGTGCCAGCAGTTTATTGGAGTACGAGCAGTACTTC.

The chain joins TRBV5-1 to TRBJ2-7; D is possibly TRBD2 (5 bases). V gave up 0 bases and J gave up 7 bases, with 11 bases separating them. Germline assignment: CDR1 SGHRS and CDR2 YFSETQ. The CDR3 covers 13 residues. The CDR3 spells CASSLDNGIEQYF. In DNA, the CDR3 is TGCGCCAGCAGCTTGGATAACGGGATAGAGCAGTACTTC.

This clone has only one observation. The chain employs TRBV5-4 and TRBJ2-1; 7 bases match TRBD2. This CDR3 is built from 16 residues. V trimming: 4 bases; J trimming: 2 bases; junction bases outside the gene matches: 9. CDR1 SGHNT and CDR2 YYREEE come from the germline V gene (reference sequence). DNA for the CDR3: TGTGCCAGCAGCCCCTTGGGGGGGATCCCCTACAATGAGCAGTTCTTC. This translates into CASSPLGGIPYNEQFF.

CDR3 nucleotides: TGTGCCAGCAGTGGGATACGGGGAGATGGGGATACGCAGTATTTT. It codes for CASSGIRGDGDTQYF. V is TRBV2 and J is TRBJ2-3, with TRBD2 as a possible D gene (5 bases). Trimming took 4 bases from V and 6 from J, leaving 17 bases between them. Germline lookup yields CDR1 SNHLY and CDR2 FYNNEI. The CDR3 length is 15 residues.

The chain employs TRBV27 and TRBJ1-1, with a possible D match to TRBD1 (5 bases). The CDR3 loop spans 14 amino acids. Germline V gives CDR1 MNHEY, CDR2 SMNVEV (reference sequence). The germline V and J ends were trimmed by 5 bases and 3 bases, with 13 bases remaining between them. CDR3 protein: CASSDGGSHTEAFF. CDR3 nucleotide sequence: TGTGCCAGCAGTGACGGGGGGAGTCACACTGAAGCTTTCTTT.

This clone was observed a few times. This chain links TRBV6-1 with TRBJ1-3; possibly TRBD1 for D (6 bases). This CDR3 is built from 15 residues. The V end lost 2 bases, the J end lost 2 bases, and 10 bases lay between the germline ends. Looked up from germline, CDR1 is MNHNS and CDR2 is SASEGT. In DNA, the CDR3 is TGTGCCAGCAGTGAAATGGGGGCGGCTGGAAACACCATATATTTT. Protein sequence: CASSEMGAAGNTIYF.

This rearrangement joins TRBV10-1 to TRBJ2-1, with 9 bases that match TRBD2. The CDR3 has 16 amino acids. Germline CDR1 reads WNHNN; CDR2 reads SYGVQD (reference sequence). With V trimmed by 5 bases and J by 9 bases, 14 bases remained unmatched. This CDR3 reads CASSSEGLAGKGEQFF. CDR3 nucleotides: TGCGCCAGCAGTTCCGAGGGCCTAGCGGGGAAGGGTGAGCAGTTCTTC.

The genes are TRBV5-1 and TRBJ2-3; weak D call: TRBD1 (6 bases). CDR3 length: 15 amino acids. The germline V gene has CDR1 SGHRS and CDR2 YFSETQ. V was cut by 2 bases and J by 2 bases, with 12 bases left in between. CDR3 residues: CASSFQGRDTDTQYF. CDR3 DNA sequence: TGCGCCAGCAGCTTTCAGGGGCGCGACACAGATACGCAGTATTTT. Full variable domain (rest looked up from reference TRBV5-1 and TRBJ2-3): KAGVTQTPRYLIKTRGQQVTLSCSPISGHRSVSWYQQTPGQGLQFLFEYFSETQRNKGNFPGRFSGRQFSNSRSEMNVSTLELGDSALYLCASSFQGRDTDTQYFGPGTRLTVL.

This clone appeared once. The rearrangement joins TRBV10-3 to TRBJ2-1; TRBD2 matches at 8 bases. Germline V gives CDR1 ENHRY, CDR2 SYGVKD. The junction had 12 bases not matched to a gene; V was cut back by 7 bases and J by 7 bases. The CDR3 totals 15 residues. The CDR3 reads CAITTTSGQRNEQFF. The CDR3, as DNA: TGTGCCATCACCACCACTAGCGGCCAACGTAATGAGCAGTTCTTC.

The rearrangement joins TRBV7-3 to TRBJ2-7; D might be TRBD2 (5 bases). CDR1 is SGHTA, CDR2 FQGTGA, per germline. Trimming removed 1 base from V and 5 bases from J, with 12 bases in between. The CDR3 spans 14 residues. CDR3 sequence: CASSLRARGNEQYF. CDR3 DNA sequence: TGTGCCAGCAGCTTAAGGGCTCGAGGGAACGAGCAGTACTTC.

This chain uses TRBV5-4 with TRBJ1-2, with D possibly matching TRBD1 (6 bases). This CDR3 comprises 17 residues. V gave up 3 bases and J gave up 6 bases, with 24 bases separating them. CDR1 is SGHNT, CDR2 YYREEE, per germline (reference sequence). In DNA form, the CDR3 reads TGTGCCAGCAGCTCGGGCGGACAGAGTAGGTCGGCAGATGGCTACACCTTC. Residues: CASSSGGQSRSADGYTF.

The rearrangement joins TRBV6-4 to TRBJ1-1; D gene unclear. The V gene lost 2 bases and the J gene lost 8 bases, with 6 bases spanning the gap. CDR3 length: 11 amino acids. Germline V gene lookup returns CDR1 MRHNA and CDR2 SNTAGT. The CDR3 coding sequence is TGTGCCAGCAGTGACCCGGGGGAAGCTTTCTTT. This codes for CASSDPGEAFF.

The chain employs TRBV7-6 and TRBJ2-7; TRBD1 matches at 7 bases. CDR3 length: 15 residues. Germline V gene data show CDR1 as SGHVS and CDR2 as FNYEAQ. The trim removed 5 bases at V and 2 bases at J, leaving 9 bases unmatched. CDR3 region: CASSPRTGPTYEQYF. In DNA form, the CDR3 reads TGTGCCAGCAGCCCCCGGACAGGACCGACCTACGAGCAGTACTTC.

The CDR3 reads CSASPGTSNQPQHF. DNA of the CDR3: TGCAGTGCTAGTCCGGGTACCAGCAATCAGCCCCAGCATTTT. V gene TRBV20-1 combines with J gene TRBJ1-5; D remains unclear. Germline CDR1 DFQATT, CDR2 SNEGSKA (reference sequence). CDR3 length: 14 amino acids. Trimming cost V 3 bases and J 1 base, with 10 bases left between them.